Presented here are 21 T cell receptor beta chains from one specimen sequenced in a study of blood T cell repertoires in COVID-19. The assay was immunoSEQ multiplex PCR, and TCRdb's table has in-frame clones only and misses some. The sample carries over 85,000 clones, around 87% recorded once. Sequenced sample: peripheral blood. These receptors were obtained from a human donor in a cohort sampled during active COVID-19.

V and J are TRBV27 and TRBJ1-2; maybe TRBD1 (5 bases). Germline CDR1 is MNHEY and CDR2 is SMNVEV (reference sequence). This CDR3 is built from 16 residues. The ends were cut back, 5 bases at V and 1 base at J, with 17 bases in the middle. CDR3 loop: CASSPGFQTLNYGYTF. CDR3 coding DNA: TGTGCCAGCAGTCCAGGGTTTCAGACCCTTAACTATGGCTACACCTTC.

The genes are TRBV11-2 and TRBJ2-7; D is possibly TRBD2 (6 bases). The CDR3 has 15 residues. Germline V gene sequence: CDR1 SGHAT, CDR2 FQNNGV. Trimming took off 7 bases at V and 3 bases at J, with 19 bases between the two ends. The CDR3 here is CASTSTRSRGYEQYF. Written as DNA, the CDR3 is TGTGCCAGCACCTCGACTAGGTCCCGGGGCTACGAGCAGTACTTC.

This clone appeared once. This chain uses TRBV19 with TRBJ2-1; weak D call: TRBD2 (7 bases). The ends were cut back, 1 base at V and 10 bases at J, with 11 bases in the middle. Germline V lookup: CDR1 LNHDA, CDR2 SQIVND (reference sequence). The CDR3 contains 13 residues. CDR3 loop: CASSIGGGREQFF. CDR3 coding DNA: TGTGCCAGTAGTATAGGGGGGGGGCGAGAGCAGTTCTTC.

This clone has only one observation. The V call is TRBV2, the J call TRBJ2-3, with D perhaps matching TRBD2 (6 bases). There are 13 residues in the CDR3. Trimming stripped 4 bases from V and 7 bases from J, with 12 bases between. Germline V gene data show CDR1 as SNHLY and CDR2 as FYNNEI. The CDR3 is CASSGLAYYTQYF. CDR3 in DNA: TGTGCCAGCAGTGGTCTAGCGTACTATACGCAGTATTTT.

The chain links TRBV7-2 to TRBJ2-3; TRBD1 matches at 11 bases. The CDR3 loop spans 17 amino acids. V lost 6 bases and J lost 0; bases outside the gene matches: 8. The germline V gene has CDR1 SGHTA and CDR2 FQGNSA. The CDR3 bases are TGTGCCAGCAGTGAATACGGGACAGGGGGTAGCACAGATACGCAGTATTTT. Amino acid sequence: CASSEYGTGGSTDTQYF.

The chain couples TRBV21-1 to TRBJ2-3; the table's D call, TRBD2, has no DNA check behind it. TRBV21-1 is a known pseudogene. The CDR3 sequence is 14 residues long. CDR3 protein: CASSKSAFPDTQYF. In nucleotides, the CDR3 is TGTGCCAGCAGCAAAAGCGCCTTCCCGGATACGCAGTATTTT.

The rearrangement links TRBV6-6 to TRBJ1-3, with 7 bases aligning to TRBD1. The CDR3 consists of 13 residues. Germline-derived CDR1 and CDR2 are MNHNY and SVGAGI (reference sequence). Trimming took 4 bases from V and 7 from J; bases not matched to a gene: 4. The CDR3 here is CASSSGQPNTIYF. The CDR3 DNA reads TGTGCCAGCAGTTCGGGACAGCCTAACACCATATATTTT.

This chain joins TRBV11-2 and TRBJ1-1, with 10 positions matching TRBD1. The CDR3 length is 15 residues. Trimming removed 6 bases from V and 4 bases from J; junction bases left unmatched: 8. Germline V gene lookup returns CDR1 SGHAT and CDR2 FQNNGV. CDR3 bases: TGTGCCAGCAGGGATAGGGACAGGGGAAGCACTGAAGCTTTCTTT. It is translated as CASRDRDRGSTEAFF.

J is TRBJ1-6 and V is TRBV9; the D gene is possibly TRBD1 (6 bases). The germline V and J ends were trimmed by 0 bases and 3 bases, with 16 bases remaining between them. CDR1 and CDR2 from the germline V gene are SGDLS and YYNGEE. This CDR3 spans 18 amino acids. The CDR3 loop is CASSVGDRNPVYNSPLHF. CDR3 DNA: TGTGCCAGCAGCGTAGGCGACAGGAACCCTGTCTATAATTCACCCCTCCACTTT.

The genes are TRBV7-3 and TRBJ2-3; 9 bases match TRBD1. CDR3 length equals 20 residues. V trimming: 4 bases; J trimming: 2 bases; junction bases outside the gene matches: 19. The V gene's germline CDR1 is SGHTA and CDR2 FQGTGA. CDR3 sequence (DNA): TGTGCCAGCAGCTCAGGATGGGGACAGGGATCTTCTCTTCCCACAGATACGCAGTATTTT. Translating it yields CASSSGWGQGSSLPTDTQYF.

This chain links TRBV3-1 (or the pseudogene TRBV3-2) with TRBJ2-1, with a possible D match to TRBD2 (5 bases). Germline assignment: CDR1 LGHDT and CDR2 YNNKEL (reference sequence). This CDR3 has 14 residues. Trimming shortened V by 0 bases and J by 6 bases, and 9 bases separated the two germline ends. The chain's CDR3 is CASSQDALANEQFF. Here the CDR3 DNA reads TGTGCCAGCAGCCAAGATGCCCTAGCCAATGAGCAGTTCTTC.

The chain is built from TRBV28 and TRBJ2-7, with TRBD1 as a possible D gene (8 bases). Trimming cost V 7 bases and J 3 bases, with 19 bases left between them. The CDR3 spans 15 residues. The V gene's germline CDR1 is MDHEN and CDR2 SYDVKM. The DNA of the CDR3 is TGTGCCAGCACTACAGGGGGAGCGGGAAACTACGAGCAGTACTTC. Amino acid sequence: CASTTGGAGNYEQYF. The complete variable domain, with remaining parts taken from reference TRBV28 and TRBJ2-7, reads DVKVTQSSRYLVKRTGEKVFLECVQDMDHENMFWYRQDPGLGLRLIYFSYDVKMKEKGDIPEGYSVSREKKERFSLILESASTNQTSMYLCASTTGGAGNYEQYFGPGTRLTVT.

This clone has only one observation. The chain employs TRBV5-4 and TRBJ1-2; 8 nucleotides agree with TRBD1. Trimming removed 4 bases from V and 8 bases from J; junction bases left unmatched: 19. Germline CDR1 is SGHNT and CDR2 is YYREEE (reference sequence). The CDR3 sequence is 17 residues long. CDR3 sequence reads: CASSQAARGRGSLGYTF. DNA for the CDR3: TGTGCCAGCAGCCAGGCGGCCAGGGGGCGCGGGTCGCTCGGCTACACCTTC.

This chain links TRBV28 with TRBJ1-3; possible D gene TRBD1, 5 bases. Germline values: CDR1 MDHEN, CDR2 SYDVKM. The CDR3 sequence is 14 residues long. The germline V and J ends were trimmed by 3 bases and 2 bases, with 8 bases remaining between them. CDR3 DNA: TGTGCCAGCAGTTTTTACAGGCCTGGAAACACCATATATTTT. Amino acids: CASSFYRPGNTIYF.

Written as DNA, the CDR3 is TGTGCCAGCAGCGCAGGACAGTCCTCTGGAAACACCATATATTTT. The encoded protein is CASSAGQSSGNTIYF. The chain combines TRBV9 with TRBJ1-3, with a weak D call TRBD1 (6 bases). V was trimmed by 3 bases and J by 0 bases, leaving 10 bases between them. This CDR3 contains 15 residues. Germline values: CDR1 SGDLS, CDR2 YYNGEE.

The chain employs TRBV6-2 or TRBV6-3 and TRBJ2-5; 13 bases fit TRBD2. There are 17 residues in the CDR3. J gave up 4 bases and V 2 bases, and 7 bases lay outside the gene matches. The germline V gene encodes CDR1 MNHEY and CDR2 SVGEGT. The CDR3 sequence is CASSYGLAGAFRETQYF. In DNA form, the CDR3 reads TGTGCCAGCAGTTACGGACTAGCGGGAGCGTTTAGAGAGACCCAGTACTTC.

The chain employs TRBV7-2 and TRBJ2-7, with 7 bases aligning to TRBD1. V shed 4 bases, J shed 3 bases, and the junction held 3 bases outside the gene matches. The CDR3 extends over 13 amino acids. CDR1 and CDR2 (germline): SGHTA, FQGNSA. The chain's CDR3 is CASSSGQVYEQYF. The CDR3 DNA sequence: TGTGCCAGCAGCTCCGGACAGGTCTACGAGCAGTACTTC.

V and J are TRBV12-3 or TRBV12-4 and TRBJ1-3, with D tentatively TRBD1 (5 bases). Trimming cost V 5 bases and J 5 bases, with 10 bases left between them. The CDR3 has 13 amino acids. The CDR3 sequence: CASSPPDRNTIYF. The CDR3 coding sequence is TGTGCCAGCAGTCCCCCGGACAGAAACACCATATATTTT.

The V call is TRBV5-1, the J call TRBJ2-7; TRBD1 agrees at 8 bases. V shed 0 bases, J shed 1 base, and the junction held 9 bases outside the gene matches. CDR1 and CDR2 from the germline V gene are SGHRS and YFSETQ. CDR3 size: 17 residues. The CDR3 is CASSLAAGGFYSYEQYF. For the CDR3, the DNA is TGCGCCAGCAGCTTGGCAGCAGGGGGCTTCTATTCCTACGAGCAGTACTTC.

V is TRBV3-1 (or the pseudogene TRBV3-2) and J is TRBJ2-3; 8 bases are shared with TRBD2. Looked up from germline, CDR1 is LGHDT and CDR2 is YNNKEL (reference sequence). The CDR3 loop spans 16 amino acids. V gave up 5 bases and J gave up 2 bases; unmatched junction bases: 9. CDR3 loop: CASSSRSGGVTDTQYF. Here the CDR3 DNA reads TGTGCCAGCAGCTCCCGGAGCGGGGGTGTCACAGATACGCAGTATTTT.

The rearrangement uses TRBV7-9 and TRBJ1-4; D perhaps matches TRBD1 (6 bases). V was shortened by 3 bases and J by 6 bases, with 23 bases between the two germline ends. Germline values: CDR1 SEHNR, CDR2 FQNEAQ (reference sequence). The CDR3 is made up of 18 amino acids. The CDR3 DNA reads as TGTGCCAGCAGCTTTAAGGCAGGGGAAGTTGGAGAACATGAAAAACTGTTTTTT. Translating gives CASSFKAGEVGEHEKLFF.